The 17 T cell receptor beta chains presented below share a single source sample, sequenced in a study of regulatory T cells in long-lasting Graves disease. Arm-PCR of CDR3 regions and iRepertoire HTBI primers were used to build TCR beta libraries. TCRdb processed the multiplex PCR reads anew with MiXCR; each CDR3 protein has one entry. The data contain hundreds of thousands of distinct CDR3 sequences, 20% to 25% of them seen just once; the ten biggest clones take up over 11%. Indicated time point: persistent/refractory GD, antithyroid drugs over 5 years with positive TRAb. With RNA extracted from PBMCs as input, the TCR library was made. Sequences were derived from peripheral blood mononuclear cells (PBMCs), sampled when the disease was refractory, from a patient treated with antithyroid drugs. The receptors were sampled from a female donor with Graves disease.

This clonotype is a singleton in its sample. The CDR3 region is CASSLGSLAGEETQYF. As DNA, the CDR3 is TGTGCCAGCAGCTTAGGTTCGCTAGCGGGAGAAGAGACCCAGTACTTC. The chain uses TRBV11-3 and TRBJ2-5; 10 bases align to TRBD2. The CDR3 sequence is 16 residues long. Germline V CDR1 and CDR2: SGHNT, YENEEA. J gave up 3 bases and V 1 base, and 5 bases lay outside the gene matches.

The chain links TRBV28 to TRBJ1-6; no firm D call. The length of the CDR3 is 16 residues. Trimming cost V 5 bases and J 1 base, with 12 bases left between them. Germline CDR1 MDHEN, CDR2 SYDVKM. CDR3 protein: CASSPLEWSYNSPLHF. In DNA, the CDR3 is TGTGCCAGCAGTCCCCTGGAATGGTCCTATAATTCACCCCTCCACTTT.

This clonotype has ten or more counts. This chain uses TRBV20-1 with TRBJ2-7, with 7 bases lining up with TRBD2. V was clipped by 5 bases and J by 3 bases; unmatched bases: 16. CDR3 length: 16 residues. The germline V gene encodes CDR1 DFQATT and CDR2 SNEGSKA (reference sequence). DNA for the CDR3: TGCAGTGCTCATTATCCGGCTAGCGGACGAAACTACGAGCAGTACTTC. It encodes CSAHYPASGRNYEQYF.

Only a few counts were recorded for this clonotype. This sequence joins TRBV3-1 and TRBJ2-7; D perhaps matches TRBD1 (6 bases). Germline CDR1 reads LGHDT; CDR2 reads YNNKEL (reference sequence). Trimming left V 1 base short and J 0 bases short, with 10 bases between. The CDR3 has 15 amino acids. CDR3 in DNA: TGTGCCAGCAGCCAAGGGACAGAGAGCTCCTACGAGCAGTACTTC. Protein: CASSQGTESSYEQYF.

The genes are TRBV5-1 and TRBJ1-3, with TRBD1 matching over 7 bases. J gave up 0 bases and V 4 bases, and 7 bases lay outside the gene matches. The CDR3 is 16 amino acids. Germline V lookup: CDR1 SGHRS, CDR2 YFSETQ. CDR3: CASSLGTASSGNTIYF. As DNA, the CDR3 is TGCGCCAGCAGCCTAGGGACAGCCTCCTCTGGAAACACCATATATTTT.

The rearrangement joins TRBV20-1 to TRBJ2-1; TRBD2 matches 9 bases. Germline CDR1 reads DFQATT; CDR2 reads SNEGSKA (reference sequence). J lost 5 bases, V lost 3 bases, and 5 bases had no gene match. The CDR3 has 14 amino acids. In DNA, the CDR3 is TGCAGTGCTAGCTTTGCGGGAGGGGACAATGAGCAGTTCTTC. Its protein product is CSASFAGGDNEQFF.

DNA for the CDR3: TGCGCCAGCAGCTTCCATTGGGACAGACCGAACACTGAAGCTTTCTTT. Its protein is CASSFHWDRPNTEAFF. The chain recombines TRBV4-1 with TRBJ1-1; TRBD1 agrees at 7 bases. Trimming took 5 bases from V and 1 from J; bases not matched to a gene: 10. Germline-derived CDR1 and CDR2 are MGHRA and YSYEKL. The CDR3 runs 16 residues.

Ten or more counts support this clonotype. V and J are TRBV6-1 and TRBJ1-4, with D unclear. CDR1 and CDR2 (germline): MNHNS, SASEGT. V shed 6 bases and J shed 5 bases, with 13 bases lying between them. This CDR3 spans 14 amino acids. CDR3: CASRTRVKNEKLFF. The CDR3 coding sequence is TGTGCCAGCAGAACTAGGGTAAAGAATGAAAAACTGTTTTTT.

This clonotype appeared many times. The chain is built from TRBV29-1 and TRBJ2-2; D not certain. V dropped 7 bases and J dropped 3 bases, with 15 bases sitting between them. Germline lookup yields CDR1 SQVTM and CDR2 ANQGSEA. The CDR3 is 14 residues long. CDR3 amino acids: CSGTRSPDTGELFF. Here the CDR3 DNA reads TGCAGCGGGACGAGGTCTCCAGACACCGGGGAGCTGTTTTTT.

This clonotype was counted between two and nine times. The chain employs TRBV7-9 and TRBJ1-6, with no clear D. Trimming left V 10 bases short and J 9 bases short, with 16 bases between. CDR3 length: 13 amino acids. Germline-derived CDR1 and CDR2 are SEHNR and FQNEAQ (reference sequence). The chain's CDR3 is CATSRESGSPLHF. The DNA of the CDR3 is TGTGCCACCTCCCGTGAATCGGGTTCACCCCTCCACTTT.

The sample holds many counts of this clonotype. The chain combines TRBV2 with TRBJ2-5; D not resolved. The V gene lost 5 bases and the J gene lost 5 bases, with 9 bases spanning the gap. This CDR3 has 12 amino acids. The germline V gene encodes CDR1 SNHLY and CDR2 FYNNEI. The CDR3 is CASSPMDETQYF. The CDR3 DNA is TGTGCCAGCAGTCCGATGGATGAGACCCAGTACTTC.

The chain joins TRBV28 to TRBJ2-2; D is possibly TRBD2 (5 bases). V was clipped by 2 bases and J by 3 bases, with 10 bases between them. In germline, CDR1 is MDHEN, CDR2 SYDVKM. CDR3 size: 15 residues. Here the CDR3 reads CASSLARADTGELFF. The CDR3, as DNA: TGTGCCAGCAGTTTAGCGAGGGCAGACACCGGGGAGCTGTTTTTT. The entire variable domain, with the rest obtained from reference TRBV28 and TRBJ2-2, is as follows: DVKVTQSSRYLVKRTGEKVFLECVQDMDHENMFWYRQDPGLGLRLIYFSYDVKMKEKGDIPEGYSVSREKKERFSLILESASTNQTSMYLCASSLARADTGELFFGEGSRLTVL.

This chain connects TRBV6-4 to TRBJ1-6; D remains ambiguous. Per the germline V gene, CDR1 is MRHNA and CDR2 is SNTAGT. The CDR3 is 17 amino acids. The ends were cut back, 5 bases at V and 0 bases at J, with 14 bases in the middle. CDR3 in amino acids: CASSYYLVGSYNSPLHF. The CDR3 DNA is TGTGCCAGCAGTTACTACCTTGTAGGCTCCTATAATTCACCCCTCCACTTT.

The chain couples TRBV7-3 to TRBJ2-5, with D perhaps matching TRBD2 (6 bases). This CDR3 spans 15 amino acids. V lost 2 bases, J lost 1 base, and 11 bases lay in between. Germline values: CDR1 SGHTA, CDR2 FQGTGA. CDR3: CASSLLGTPQETQYF. For the CDR3, the DNA is TGTGCCAGCAGCTTACTCGGGACTCCCCAAGAGACCCAGTACTTC.

This chain joins TRBV4-1 and TRBJ2-1; D unclear. The germline V and J ends were trimmed by 1 base and 7 bases, with 11 bases remaining between them. The germline gives CDR1 MGHRA, CDR2 YSYEKL. This CDR3 region has 14 residues. CDR3 residues: CASSQVGALNEQFF. In nucleotides, the CDR3 is TGCGCCAGCAGCCAAGTAGGCGCACTAAATGAGCAGTTCTTC.

This clonotype was recorded many times. The V gene is TRBV6-1, the J gene TRBJ1-5, with 7 nucleotides matching TRBD1. The CDR3 extends over 17 amino acids. The V gene's germline CDR1 is MNHNS and CDR2 SASEGT. The junction had 11 bases not matched to a gene; V was cut back by 3 bases and J by 3 bases. Here the CDR3 reads CASSDRGTRGFNQPQHF. In DNA form, the CDR3 reads TGTGCCAGCAGTGATAGGGGAACCAGGGGGTTCAATCAGCCCCAGCATTTT.

The chain is built from TRBV5-1 and TRBJ1-3, with 7 bases that match TRBD1. J was trimmed by 4 bases and V by 3 bases; bases with no gene match: 4. Germline V gene sequence: CDR1 SGHRS, CDR2 YFSETQ. The CDR3 covers 14 residues. CDR3 loop: CASSSTGDGNTIYF. The CDR3 nucleotides read TGCGCCAGCAGCTCCACAGGGGACGGAAACACCATATATTTT. The whole variable domain, filled in from reference TRBV5-1 and TRBJ1-3, reads KAGVTQTPRYLIKTRGQQVTLSCSPISGHRSVSWYQQTPGQGLQFLFEYFSETQRNKGNFPGRFSGRQFSNSRSEMNVSTLELGDSALYLCASSSTGDGNTIYFGEGSWLTVV.